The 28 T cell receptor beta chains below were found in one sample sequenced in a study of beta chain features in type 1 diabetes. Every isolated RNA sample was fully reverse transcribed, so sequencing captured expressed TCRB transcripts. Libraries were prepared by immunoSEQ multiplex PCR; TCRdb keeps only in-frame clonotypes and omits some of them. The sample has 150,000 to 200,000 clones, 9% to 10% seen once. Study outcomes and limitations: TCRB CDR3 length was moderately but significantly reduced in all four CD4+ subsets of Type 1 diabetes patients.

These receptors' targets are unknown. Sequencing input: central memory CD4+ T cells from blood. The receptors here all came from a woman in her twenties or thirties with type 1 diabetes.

DNA of the CDR3: TGTGCCAGCAGCTTCGACAGCTTCTACGAGCAGTACTTC. Translated, it gives CASSFDSFYEQYF. The V gene is TRBV7-6, the J gene TRBJ2-7; D possibly corresponds to TRBD1 (5 bases). Germline lookup yields CDR1 SGHVS and CDR2 FNYEAQ. This CDR3 spans 13 amino acids. Between the trimmed V and J ends, which lost 3 bases and 3 bases, there was a span of 9 bases.

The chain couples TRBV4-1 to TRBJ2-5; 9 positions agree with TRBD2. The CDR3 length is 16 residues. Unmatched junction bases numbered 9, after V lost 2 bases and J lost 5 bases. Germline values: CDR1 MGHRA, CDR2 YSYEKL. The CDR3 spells CASSQHPSGARETQYF. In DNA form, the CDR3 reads TGCGCCAGCAGCCAACACCCTAGCGGGGCCCGGGAGACCCAGTACTTC.

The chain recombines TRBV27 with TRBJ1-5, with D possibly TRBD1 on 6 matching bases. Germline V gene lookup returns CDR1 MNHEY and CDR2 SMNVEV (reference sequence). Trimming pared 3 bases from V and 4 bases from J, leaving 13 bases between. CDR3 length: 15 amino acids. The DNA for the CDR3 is TGTGCCAGCAGTTTTAGCAGGGGCGCTAATCAGCCCCAGCATTTT. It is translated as CASSFSRGANQPQHF.

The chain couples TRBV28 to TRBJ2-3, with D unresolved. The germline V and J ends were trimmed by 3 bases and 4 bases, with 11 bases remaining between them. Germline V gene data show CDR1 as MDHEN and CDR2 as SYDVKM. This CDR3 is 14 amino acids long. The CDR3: CASSLGLESDTQYF. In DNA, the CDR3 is TGTGCCAGCAGTTTGGGCCTTGAGTCAGATACGCAGTATTTT.

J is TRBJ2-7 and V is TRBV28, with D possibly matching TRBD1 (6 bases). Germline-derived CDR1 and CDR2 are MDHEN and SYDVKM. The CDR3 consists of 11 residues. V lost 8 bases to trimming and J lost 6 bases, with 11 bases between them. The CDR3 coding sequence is TGTGCCAGCGGTACAGGGTTCGAGCAGTACTTC. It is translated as CASGTGFEQYF.

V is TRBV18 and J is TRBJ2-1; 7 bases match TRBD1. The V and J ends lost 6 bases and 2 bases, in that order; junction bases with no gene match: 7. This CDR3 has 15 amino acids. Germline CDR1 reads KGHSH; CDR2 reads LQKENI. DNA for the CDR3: TGTGCCAGCTCTGAACAGGGGCCTCCCTACAATGAGCAGTTCTTC. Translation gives CASSEQGPPYNEQFF.

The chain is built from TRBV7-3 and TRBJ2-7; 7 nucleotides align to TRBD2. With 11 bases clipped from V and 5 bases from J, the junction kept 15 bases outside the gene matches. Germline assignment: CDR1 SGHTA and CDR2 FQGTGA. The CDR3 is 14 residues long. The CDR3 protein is CALIPGRTTHEQYF. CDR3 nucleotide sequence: TGTGCCCTAATCCCCGGGAGGACTACCCACGAGCAGTACTTC.

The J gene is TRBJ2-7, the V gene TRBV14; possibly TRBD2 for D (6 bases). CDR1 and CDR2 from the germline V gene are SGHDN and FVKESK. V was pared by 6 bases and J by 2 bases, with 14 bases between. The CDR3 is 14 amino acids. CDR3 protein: CASSRNAGTYEQYF. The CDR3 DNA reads TGTGCCAGCAGTCGAAATGCGGGAACCTACGAGCAGTACTTC.

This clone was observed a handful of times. CDR3 sequence reads: CASSLRTEPYEQYF. In DNA, the CDR3 is TGTGCCAGCAGCCTCCGGACAGAGCCCTACGAGCAGTACTTC. V usage is TRBV11-3 and J usage is TRBJ2-7; a possible D gene is TRBD1 (6 bases). Germline CDR1 is SGHNT and CDR2 is YENEEA. The CDR3 is 14 amino acids. Trimming removed 5 bases at V and 2 bases at J, with 13 bases between.

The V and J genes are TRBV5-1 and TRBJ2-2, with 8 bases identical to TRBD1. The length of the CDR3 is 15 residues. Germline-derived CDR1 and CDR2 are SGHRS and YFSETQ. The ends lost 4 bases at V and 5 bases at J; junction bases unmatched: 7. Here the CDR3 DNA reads TGCGCCAGCAGCCCGGACAGGGTGTGGACCGGGGAGCTGTTTTTT. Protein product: CASSPDRVWTGELFF. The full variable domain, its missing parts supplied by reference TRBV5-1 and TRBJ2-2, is KAGVTQTPRYLIKTRGQQVTLSCSPISGHRSVSWYQQTPGQGLQFLFEYFSETQRNKGNFPGRFSGRQFSNSRSEMNVSTLELGDSALYLCASSPDRVWTGELFFGEGSRLTVL.

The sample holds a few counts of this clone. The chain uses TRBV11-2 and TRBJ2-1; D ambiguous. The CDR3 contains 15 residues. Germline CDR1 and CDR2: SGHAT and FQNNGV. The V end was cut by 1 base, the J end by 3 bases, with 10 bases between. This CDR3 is CASSLGGLLYNEQFF. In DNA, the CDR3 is TGTGCCAGCAGCTTAGGCGGCCTTCTCTACAATGAGCAGTTCTTC.

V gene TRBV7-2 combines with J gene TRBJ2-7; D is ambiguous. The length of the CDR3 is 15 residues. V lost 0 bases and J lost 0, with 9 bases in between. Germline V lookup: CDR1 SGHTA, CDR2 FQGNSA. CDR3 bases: TGTGCCAGCAGCTTAGCGAGCGTATCCTCCTACGAGCAGTACTTC. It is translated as CASSLASVSSYEQYF.

The CDR3 DNA follows: TGCAGCGTGGGGGGATTCACAGATACGCAGTATTTT. Its protein product is CSVGGFTDTQYF. The chain uses TRBV29-1 and TRBJ2-3, with a possible D match to TRBD2 (6 bases). The CDR3 covers 12 residues. Deletions cut 6 bases from V and 2 bases from J, with 9 bases between. Germline loops: CDR1 SQVTM, CDR2 ANQGSEA.

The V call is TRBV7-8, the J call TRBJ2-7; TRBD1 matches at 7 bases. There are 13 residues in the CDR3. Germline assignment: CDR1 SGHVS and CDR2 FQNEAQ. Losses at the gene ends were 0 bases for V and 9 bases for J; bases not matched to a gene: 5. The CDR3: CASSLARDSWQYF. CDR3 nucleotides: TGTGCCAGCAGCTTAGCCCGGGACAGTTGGCAGTACTTC.

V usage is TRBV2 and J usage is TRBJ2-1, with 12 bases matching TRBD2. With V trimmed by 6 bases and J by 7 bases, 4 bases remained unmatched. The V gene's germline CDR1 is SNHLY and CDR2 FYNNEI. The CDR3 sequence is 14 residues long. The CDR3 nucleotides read TGTGCCAGCAGCGTAGGGACTAGCGGGAATGAGCAGTTCTTC. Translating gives CASSVGTSGNEQFF. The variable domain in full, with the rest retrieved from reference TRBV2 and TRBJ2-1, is EPEVTQTPSHQVTQMGQEVILRCVPISNHLYFYWYRQILGQKVEFLVSFYNNEISEKSEIFDDQFSVERPDGSNFTLKIRSTKLEDSAMYFCASSVGTSGNEQFFGPGTRLTVL.

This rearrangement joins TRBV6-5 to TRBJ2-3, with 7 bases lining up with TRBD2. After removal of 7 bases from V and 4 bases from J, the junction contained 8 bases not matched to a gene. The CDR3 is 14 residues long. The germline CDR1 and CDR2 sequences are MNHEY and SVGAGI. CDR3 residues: CASKRAGVSDTQYF. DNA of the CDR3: TGTGCCAGCAAGCGGGCGGGAGTGTCAGATACGCAGTATTTT.

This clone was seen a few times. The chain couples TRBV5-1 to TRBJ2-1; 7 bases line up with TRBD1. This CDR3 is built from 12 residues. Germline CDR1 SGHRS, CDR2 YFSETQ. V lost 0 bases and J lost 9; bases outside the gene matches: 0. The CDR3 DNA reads TGCGCCAGCAGCTTGGAGGGGGCTGAGCAGTTCTTC. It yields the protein CASSLEGAEQFF.

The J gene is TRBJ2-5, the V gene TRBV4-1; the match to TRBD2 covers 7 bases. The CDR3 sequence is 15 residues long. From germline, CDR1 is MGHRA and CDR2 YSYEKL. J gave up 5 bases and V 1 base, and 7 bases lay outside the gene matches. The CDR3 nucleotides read TGCGCCAGCAGCCAAGCGTCTAGCGGTACTGAGACCCAGTACTTC. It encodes CASSQASSGTETQYF.

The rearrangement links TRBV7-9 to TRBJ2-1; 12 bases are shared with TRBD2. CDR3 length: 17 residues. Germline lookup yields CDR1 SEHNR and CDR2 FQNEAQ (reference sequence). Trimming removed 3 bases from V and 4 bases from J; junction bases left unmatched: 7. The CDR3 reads CASSFVSTSGRYNEQFF. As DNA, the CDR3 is TGTGCCAGCAGCTTTGTTTCGACTAGCGGGAGATACAATGAGCAGTTCTTC.

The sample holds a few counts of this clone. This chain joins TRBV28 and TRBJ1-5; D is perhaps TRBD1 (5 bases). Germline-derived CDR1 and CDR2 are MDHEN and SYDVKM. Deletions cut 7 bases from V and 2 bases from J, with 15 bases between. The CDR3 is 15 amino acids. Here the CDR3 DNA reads TGTGCCAGCATGGGGGGAGGAGGTGGCAATCAGCCCCAGCATTTT. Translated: CASMGGGGGNQPQHF.

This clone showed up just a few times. The CDR3 nucleotides are TGTGCCACCAGCATTGGACAGGGGACTGGAGGAGGCTACACCTTC. Its translation is CATSIGQGTGGGYTF. This rearrangement joins TRBV15 to TRBJ1-2; TRBD1 matches at 9 bases. The CDR3 loop spans 15 amino acids. Germline CDR1 is LNHNV and CDR2 is YYDKDF (reference sequence). Trimming at V came to 4 bases and at J to 8 bases, leaving 11 bases not matched to a gene. The full variable domain, completed using reference TRBV15 and TRBJ1-2, is DAMVIQNPRYQVTQFGKPVTLSCSQTLNHNVMYWYQQKSSQAPKLLFHYYDKDFNNEADTPDNFQSRRPNTSFCFLDIRSPGLGDTAMYLCATSIGQGTGGGYTFGSGTRLTVV.

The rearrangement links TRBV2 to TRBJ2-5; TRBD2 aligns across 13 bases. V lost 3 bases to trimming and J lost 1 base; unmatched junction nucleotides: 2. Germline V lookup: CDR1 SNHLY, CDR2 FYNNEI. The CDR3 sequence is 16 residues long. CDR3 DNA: TGTGCCAGCAGTGACGGGACTAGCGGGGCCCAAGAGACCCAGTACTTC. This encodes CASSDGTSGAQETQYF.

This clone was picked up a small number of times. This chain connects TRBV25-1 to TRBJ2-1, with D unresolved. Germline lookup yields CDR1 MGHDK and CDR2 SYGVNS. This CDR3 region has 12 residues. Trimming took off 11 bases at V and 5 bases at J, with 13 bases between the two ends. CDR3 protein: CAGIDHHNEQFF. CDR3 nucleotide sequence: TGTGCCGGCATAGATCACCACAATGAGCAGTTCTTC.

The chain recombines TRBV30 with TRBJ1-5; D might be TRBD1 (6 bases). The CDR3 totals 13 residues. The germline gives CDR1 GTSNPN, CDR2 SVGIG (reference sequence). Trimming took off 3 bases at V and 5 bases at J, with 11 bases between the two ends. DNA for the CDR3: TGTGCCTGGAGCTTGACAGGAGATCAGCCCCAGCATTTT. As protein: CAWSLTGDQPQHF.

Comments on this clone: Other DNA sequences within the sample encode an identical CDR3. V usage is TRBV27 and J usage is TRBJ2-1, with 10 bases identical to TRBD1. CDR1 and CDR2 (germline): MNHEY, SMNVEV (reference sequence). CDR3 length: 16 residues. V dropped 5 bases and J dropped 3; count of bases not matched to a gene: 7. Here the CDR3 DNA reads TGTGCCAGCAGTACTCCCCGGGACAGGGGCTACAATGAGCAGTTCTTC. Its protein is CASSTPRDRGYNEQFF.

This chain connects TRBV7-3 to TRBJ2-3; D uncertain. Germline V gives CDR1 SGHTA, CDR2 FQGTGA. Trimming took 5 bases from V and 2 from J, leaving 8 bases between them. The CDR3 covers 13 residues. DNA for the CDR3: TGTGCCAGCAGCCCCCCTTCCACAGATACGCAGTATTTT. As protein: CASSPPSTDTQYF.

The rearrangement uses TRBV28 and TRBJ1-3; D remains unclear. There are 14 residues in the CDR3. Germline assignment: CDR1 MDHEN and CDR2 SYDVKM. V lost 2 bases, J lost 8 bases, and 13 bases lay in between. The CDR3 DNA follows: TGTGCCAGCAGTTTAGCCTTGAAGGAGTACACCATATATTTT. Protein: CASSLALKEYTIYF.

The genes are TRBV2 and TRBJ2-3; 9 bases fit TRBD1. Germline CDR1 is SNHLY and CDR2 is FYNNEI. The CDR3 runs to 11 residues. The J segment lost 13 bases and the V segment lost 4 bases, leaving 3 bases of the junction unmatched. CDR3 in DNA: TGTGCCAGCAGTGGGGACAGGGTTGAGTATTTT. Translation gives CASSGDRVEYF.